A selection of T cell receptor beta chains follows, all from one sample in a study of control samples from healthy donors and cancer patients. Libraries were prepared by immunoSEQ multiplex PCR; TCRdb keeps only in-frame clonotypes and omits some of them. The data show 85,000 to 90,000 clones, with roughly 91% seen just once and about 9.5% held by the top ten. Specimen: PBMCs. The source is a woman between 45 and 65 years old with colorectal cancer. CDR3s include the opening cysteine and the closing phenylalanine or tryptophan. D genes are given only for firm matches. Rows may omit the clone size; those that give it use once, few, many or a size class.

J gene | V gene | clone size | D gene | CDR3 protein
TRBJ2-2 | TRBV6-2/TRBV6-3 | NA | NA | CASSLTGHRVNTGELFF
TRBJ2-2 | TRBV24-1 | NA | TRBD1 | CATSAGTGRTGELFF
TRBJ1-3 | TRBV2 | NA | TRBD1 | CATKPQGASGNTMYF
TRBJ2-5 | TRBV19 | NA | TRBD2 | CASSIDKASGARTQYF
TRBJ2-1 | TRBV2 | few | NA | CASRNRVYNEQFF
TRBJ1-1 | TRBV28 | NA | NA | CASRSPGHTEAFF
TRBJ2-5 | TRBV4-2 | NA | NA | CASSPDSGVAETQYF
TRBJ1-2 | TRBV14 | NA | TRBD1 | CASSQAPRGSYTF
TRBJ2-1 | TRBV6-5 | NA | NA | CASSYSRNYEQFF
TRBJ1-1 | TRBV2 | NA | NA | CASREYGEAFF
TRBJ1-5 | TRBV19 | NA | NA | CASSSPGHLGVQPQHF
TRBJ1-6 | TRBV6-1 | NA | NA | CASSERRTVNNSPLHF
TRBJ2-2 | TRBV3-1/TRBV3-2 | NA | NA | CASSQGAGVATGELFF
TRBJ2-1 | TRBV5-1 | once | NA | CASSLGSGLSYNEQFF
TRBJ2-4 | TRBV7-2 | NA | NA | CASSLDGGPGIQYF
TRBJ1-6 | TRBV5-8 | NA | NA | CASSLQGSPLHF
TRBJ2-1 | TRBV5-8 | NA | NA | CASSLGRVDEQFF
TRBJ1-3 | TRBV4-3 | NA | NA | CASSQDGGSGNTIYF
TRBJ1-1 | TRBV21-1 | NA | NA | CATPEGGMNTEAFF
TRBJ1-5 | TRBV19 | NA | NA | CASRSPGLQPQHF
TRBJ2-3 | TRBV21-1 | NA | NA | CASSTTGLTDTQYF
TRBJ2-5 | TRBV7-2 | NA | NA | CASSFAGNQETQYF
TRBJ2-3 | TRBV30 | once | TRBD2 | CAWSVGLAGSDTQYF
TRBJ2-1 | TRBV11-2 | NA | TRBD1 | CASSSRDRDHEQFF
TRBJ2-1 | TRBV4-3 | NA | NA | CASSQQVTFRNEQFF
TRBJ2-1 | TRBV6-1 | NA | NA | CASSDLSPNNEQFF
TRBJ2-1 | TRBV3-1/TRBV3-2 | once | NA | CASSQGLSYNEQFF
TRBJ2-1 | TRBV4-2 | NA | TRBD1 | CASSQRGQGNEQFF
TRBJ1-2 | TRBV7-2 | NA | TRBD1 | CASNRQGAGGYTF
TRBJ1-2 | TRBV3-1/TRBV3-2 | NA | NA | CASSRVGGGGYGYTF
TRBJ1-1 | TRBV20-1 | NA | NA | CSAHQLPVAFF
TRBJ1-2 | TRBV19 | NA | NA | CASQWGFYGYTF
TRBJ1-2 | TRBV28 | NA | TRBD1 | CASTSPTGGFNGYTF
TRBJ1-6 | TRBV9 | NA | TRBD1 | CASSASGGSYNSPLHF
TRBJ2-1 | TRBV12-3/TRBV12-4 | once | TRBD2 | CASSPLSGVEQFF
TRBJ2-2 | TRBV10-3 | NA | NA | CAVKTGTGELFF
TRBJ2-3 | TRBV19 | NA | NA | CASSTDWKGVDTQYF
TRBJ2-2 | TRBV19 | NA | TRBD2 | CASSISASGGRRTGELFF
TRBJ1-1 | TRBV2 | NA | NA | CASSVLENTEAFF
TRBJ2-1 | TRBV7-5 | NA | NA | CVRSLASELAGGDEQFF
TRBJ2-1 | TRBV7-2 | NA | NA | CASSLYERDALYNEQFF
TRBJ1-2 | TRBV5-6 | NA | NA | CASSLGRVNYGYTF
TRBJ1-5 | TRBV7-5 | NA | NA | CARSSHPRAGGRHYSNQPQHF
TRBJ2-2 | TRBV10-3 | NA | TRBD1 | CAIRGGQGTGELFF
TRBJ2-5 | TRBV6-1 | NA | TRBD1 | CASSTGDSYIETQYF